This T cell receptor beta chain was observed in a study of a mutant IDH1 vaccine in newly diagnosed glioma. Germline V gives CDR1 SGHRS, CDR2 YFSETQ. This CDR3 comprises 14 residues. The ends were cut back, 2 bases at V and 0 bases at J, with 8 bases in the middle. This clone was seen only a few times. Antigen unknown. Indicated time point: week 47, end of study. Vaccine doses each comprised 300 ug of mutant IDH1 20-mer peptide, with topical imiquimod. The donor cohort comprised cases of new WHO grade 3 or 4 IDH1-mutant, ATRX-lost astrocytoma. Generated by immunoSEQ multiplex PCR, the TCRdb table keeps only in-frame clones and is missing some. The table records approximately 33,000 clones, 75% of them present only once.

The sequencing here drew on PBMCs, taken from a glioma patient whose treatment included an IDH1 peptide vaccine. This chain joins TRBV5-1 and TRBJ1-1; D may be TRBD1 (5 bases). This TCR was recovered from a man aged 35-49 years with glioma. CDR3 residues: CASSLDRLNTEAFF. CDR3 coding DNA: TGCGCCAGCAGCTTAGACAGATTGAACACTGAAGCTTTCTTT.